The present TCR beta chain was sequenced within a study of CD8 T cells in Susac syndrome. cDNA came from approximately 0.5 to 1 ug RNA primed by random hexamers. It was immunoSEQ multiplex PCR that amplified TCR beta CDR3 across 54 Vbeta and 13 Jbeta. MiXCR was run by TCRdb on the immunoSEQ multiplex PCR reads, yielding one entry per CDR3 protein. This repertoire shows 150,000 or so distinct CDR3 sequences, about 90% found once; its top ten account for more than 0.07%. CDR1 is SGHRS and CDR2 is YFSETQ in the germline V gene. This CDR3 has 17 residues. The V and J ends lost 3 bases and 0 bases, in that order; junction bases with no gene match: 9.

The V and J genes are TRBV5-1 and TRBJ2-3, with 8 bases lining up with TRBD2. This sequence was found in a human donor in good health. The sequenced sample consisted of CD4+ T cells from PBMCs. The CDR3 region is CASSSSLAVASTDTQYF. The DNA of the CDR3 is TGCGCCAGCAGCTCCTCACTAGCGGTCGCTAGCACAGATACGCAGTATTTT.